These 18 T cell receptor beta chains were sequenced from one sample in a study of cytomegalovirus exposure and HLA in healthy donors. PCR amplification relied on 60 Vbeta primers (plus 13 Jbeta primers). Measured with immunoSEQ multiplex PCR; TCRdb has only the in-frame clones, and not every one. The top ten clones hold 6% of a sample with 55,000 to 70,000 clones, more than 70% of them seen once. Sequences were obtained from PBMCs. The origin of the receptors is a male donor in good health and CMV-seronegative.

The rearrangement links TRBV9 to TRBJ1-2; D is ambiguous. The CDR3 is 17 amino acids. Germline V gives CDR1 SGDLS, CDR2 YYNGEE. V shed 2 bases and J shed 0 bases, with 17 bases lying between them. The CDR3 loop is CASSVSLDDNPNYGYTF. CDR3 DNA sequence: TGTGCCAGCAGCGTCTCCCTGGATGACAACCCTAACTATGGCTACACCTTC. The variable domain in full, with the rest retrieved from reference TRBV9 and TRBJ1-2, is DSGVTQTPKHLITATGQRVTLRCSPRSGDLSVYWYQQSLDQGLQFLIQYYNGEERAKGNILERFSAQQFPDLHSELNLSSLELGDSALYFCASSVSLDDNPNYGYTFGSGTRLTVV.

V and J are TRBV7-2 and TRBJ1-1; D is possibly TRBD1 (6 bases). This CDR3 contains 14 residues. V gave up 5 bases and J gave up 4 bases, with 14 bases separating them. Germline CDR1 SGHTA, CDR2 FQGNSA. CDR3 in amino acids: CASSPRGGATEAFF. As DNA, the CDR3 is TGTGCCAGCAGCCCCAGGGGAGGGGCCACTGAAGCTTTCTTT.

The V gene is TRBV6-6, the J gene TRBJ2-3, with 9 bases fitting TRBD2. The CDR3 is 14 residues long. The ends lost 6 bases at V and 1 base at J; junction bases unmatched: 2. Germline V gene data show CDR1 as MNHNY and CDR2 as SVGAGI (reference sequence). CDR3 sequence reads: CASRPSGGTDTQYF. In DNA form, the CDR3 reads TGTGCCAGCAGGCCTAGCGGGGGCACAGATACGCAGTATTTT.

This chain joins TRBV19 and TRBJ2-5; D may be TRBD1 (5 bases). The DNA end favors TRBJ2-7, so the J call may be wrong. This CDR3 has 14 amino acids. Germline CDR1 and CDR2: LNHDA and SQIVND (reference sequence). The CDR3 is CASSIQTGPYEQYF. CDR3 DNA sequence: TGTGCCAGTAGTATTCAAACAGGTCCTTACGAGCAGTACTTC.

This chain links TRBV7-7 with TRBJ2-7; D gene ambiguous. This CDR3 region has 15 residues. Germline CDR1 SSHAT, CDR2 FNYEAQ (reference sequence). V was cut by 1 base and J by 0 bases, with 10 bases left in between. The CDR3 protein is CASSLGPGFSYEQYF. CDR3 coding DNA: TGTGCCAGCAGCTTAGGGCCGGGTTTCTCCTACGAGCAGTACTTC.

The CDR3 nucleotides are TGTGCCAGCAGCCCTCGGGGGGGATTCTCCTACGAGCAGTACTTC. Translation: CASSPRGGFSYEQYF. This chain connects TRBV7-8 to TRBJ2-5; 8 bases match TRBD2. The J call could be wrong; TRBJ2-7 is a better fit for the DNA end. Germline values: CDR1 SGHVS, CDR2 FQNEAQ. The CDR3 has 15 amino acids.

This chain connects TRBV5-5 to TRBJ2-7; TRBD1 matches 7 bases. The CDR3 sequence is 16 residues long. The germline V gene encodes CDR1 SGHKS and CDR2 YYEKEE (reference sequence). Germline trimming cut 2 bases from V and 0 bases from J; bases unmatched to any gene: 8. The CDR3 loop reads CASSFPKDRSSYEQYF. The CDR3 region has the DNA TGTGCCAGCAGCTTCCCCAAGGACAGGTCCTCCTACGAGCAGTACTTC.

The chain recombines TRBV7-2 with TRBJ2-2; 9 bases match TRBD1. Germline lookup yields CDR1 SGHTA and CDR2 FQGNSA. The CDR3 runs to 15 residues. Trimming removed 3 bases from V and 7 bases from J; junction bases left unmatched: 6. The CDR3 spells CASSFYRGQGGELFF. The CDR3 DNA follows: TGTGCCAGCAGCTTTTACAGGGGGCAGGGCGGGGAGCTGTTTTTT.

This chain connects TRBV7-9 to TRBJ2-5; 8 bases are a match to TRBD2. The CDR3 totals 15 residues. J lost 1 base, V lost 5 bases, and 6 bases had no gene match. Per the germline V gene, CDR1 is SEHNR and CDR2 is FQNEAQ (reference sequence). The CDR3 here is CASSPNGTSQETQYF. Here the CDR3 DNA reads TGTGCCAGCAGCCCTAACGGGACTAGCCAAGAGACCCAGTACTTC.

The rearrangement links TRBV4-1 to TRBJ2-1; TRBD2 matches at 9 bases. The CDR3 has 16 amino acids. J gave up 4 bases and V 4 bases, and 8 bases lay outside the gene matches. Germline CDR1 MGHRA, CDR2 YSYEKL. The CDR3 coding sequence is TGCGCCAGCAGCCGAGAAATAGCGGGGGTTTACAATGAGCAGTTCTTC. Its translation: CASSREIAGVYNEQFF.

The chain joins TRBV19 to TRBJ1-1; the match to TRBD1 covers 7 bases. V lost 8 bases to trimming and J lost 1 base; unmatched junction nucleotides: 7. CDR3 length equals 14 residues. CDR1 and CDR2 (germline): LNHDA, SQIVND (reference sequence). The CDR3 is CASGTGQQNTEAFF. The CDR3 nucleotides read TGTGCCAGTGGAACGGGACAGCAGAACACTGAAGCTTTCTTT.

As for this clone: Mismatch with germline at one junction end may stem from a read error. The chain combines TRBV19 with TRBJ2-7; 8 nucleotides match TRBD1. The CDR3 runs 15 residues. From germline, CDR1 is LNHDA and CDR2 SQIVND (reference sequence). CDR3: CASSIQGGGHYEQYF. The DNA for the CDR3 is TGTGCCAGCAGTATACAGGGGGGAGGCCACTACGAGCAGTACTTC.

The rearrangement joins TRBV30 to TRBJ2-4; TRBD2 might be the D (7 bases). Trimming removed 0 bases from V and 8 bases from J, with 23 bases in between. This CDR3 has 17 residues. Germline V CDR1 and CDR2: GTSNPN, SVGIG (reference sequence). The CDR3 sequence is CAWSVFPLGGPQDIQYF. The CDR3 DNA is TGTGCCTGGAGTGTATTCCCCCTGGGGGGGCCGCAGGACATTCAGTACTTC.

This clone appeared a few times. The chain is built from TRBV6-6 and TRBJ2-7; 8 bases fit TRBD1. Germline CDR1 MNHNY, CDR2 SVGAGI (reference sequence). This CDR3 is 14 amino acids long. V lost 6 bases, J lost 4 bases, and 8 bases stayed unmatched. CDR3 in DNA: TGTGCCAGCAGCGACCAGGGGGCCTTGTACGAGCAGTACTTC. This encodes CASSDQGALYEQYF.

The chain is built from TRBV19 and TRBJ1-5; D is perhaps TRBD1 (6 bases). Germline CDR1 LNHDA, CDR2 SQIVND (reference sequence). The CDR3 consists of 13 residues. The V end was cut by 7 bases, the J end by 6 bases, with 13 bases between. CDR3 DNA sequence: TGTGCCAGTAACCCGACAGGCGGTCAGCCCCAGCATTTT. Translating it yields CASNPTGGQPQHF.

The chain couples TRBV6-5 to TRBJ1-1; D call uncertain. CDR1 MNHEY and CDR2 SVGAGI come from the germline V gene. The CDR3 extends over 13 amino acids. Trimming took 0 bases from V and 5 from J, leaving 7 bases between them. This chain's CDR3 is CASSYSRWTEAFF. CDR3 bases: TGTGCCAGCAGTTACTCGCGGTGGACTGAAGCTTTCTTT.

The chain combines TRBV18 with TRBJ2-1; D ambiguous. Germline V gene sequence: CDR1 KGHSH, CDR2 LQKENI. The CDR3 runs to 16 residues. The V end lost 3 bases, the J end lost 2 bases, and 14 bases lay between the germline ends. DNA for the CDR3: TGTGCCAGCTCACCTCCCAGACAATCCGCCTACAATGAGCAGTTCTTC. Encoded protein: CASSPPRQSAYNEQFF.

The rearrangement uses TRBV6-4 and TRBJ1-1, with 8 nucleotides matching TRBD1. Trimming took 5 bases from V and 3 from J; bases not matched to a gene: 2. CDR3 size: 13 residues. CDR1 and CDR2 from the germline V gene are MRHNA and SNTAGT. In nucleotides, the CDR3 is TGTGCCAGCAGTTCGGACAGGGACACTGAAGCTTTCTTT. Translating gives CASSSDRDTEAFF.